Listed below are T cell receptor beta chains from one sample, sequenced in a study of T cell responses to AZD1222 COVID-19 vaccine. Produced via immunoSEQ multiplex PCR; TCRdb's table is partial and in-frame only. The profile covers 100,000 or so clones, with nearly 90% appearing a single time and about 2.5% taken by the ten largest. The material was peripheral blood, obtained 28 days after the second AZD1222 dose. These receptor sequences come from an adult who received the AZD1222 COVID-19 vaccine. Each CDR3 is given with its conserved first and last residue. Each record gives: CDR3 DNA, CDR3 protein, J gene, clone size, V gene, D gene. The D gene is left open where the match is weak. The listing skips clone size in some rows; elsewhere it reads once, few, many or a size class.

TGCGCCAGCAGCTTGAGGTGGGACGGGGAGCTGTTTTTT CASSLRWDGELFF TRBJ2-2 - TRBV5-1 -
TGTGCCAGTAGTACGGGAATAGGGGCCAGGAGTGAAAAACTGTTTTTT CASSTGIGARSEKLFF TRBJ1-4 - TRBV19 -
TGTGCCAGCAGTGAAATCGACAGCTATGGCTACACCTTC CASSEIDSYGYTF TRBJ1-2 - TRBV25-1 -
TGTGCCAGCAGCCAGCAGGAGACCCAGTACTTC CASSQQETQYF TRBJ2-5 - TRBV5-4 -
TGTGCCAGCAGTTTACCGGGACAAGACGGGTTCTATGGCTACACCTTC CASSLPGQDGFYGYTF TRBJ1-2 - TRBV28 -
TGTGCCGGAGGGAGTTCACCCCTCCACTTT CAGGSSPLHF TRBJ1-6 - TRBV30 -
TGTGCCACCAGTGACCCCGGGACAGGGGCCGTTGTGCAAGAGACCCAGTACTTC CATSDPGTGAVVQETQYF TRBJ2-5 - TRBV24-1 TRBD1
TGTGCCAGCAGCCAAGGGGGTCAGGGCAATCAGCCCCAGCATTTT CASSQGGQGNQPQHF TRBJ1-5 - TRBV3-1/TRBV3-2 -
TGTGCCAGCAGTTTTGACAGGGTAGTTGACTATGGCTACACCTTC CASSFDRVVDYGYTF TRBJ1-2 - TRBV6-2/TRBV6-3 TRBD1
TGTGCCAGCAGCTTAGACGCGGGAGGCACAGATACGCAGTATTTT CASSLDAGGTDTQYF TRBJ2-3 - TRBV7-2 TRBD2
TGTGCCATCAGTGGGTCCCCGACAGGGGAAGTACCGAATGAAAAACTGTTTTTT CAISGSPTGEVPNEKLFF TRBJ1-4 once TRBV10-3 TRBD1
TGCGCCAGCAAACTCGGGCCGAACACTGAAGCTTTCTTT CASKLGPNTEAFF TRBJ1-1 - TRBV10-1 -
TGTGCCACCAGTGATTTCAGACAGGGCCCAAGTCAAGAGACCCAGTACTTC CATSDFRQGPSQETQYF TRBJ2-5 - TRBV24-1 TRBD1
TGTGCCAGCAGCCTGAGCGGGAGGGGAACCTACGAGCAGTACTTC CASSLSGRGTYEQYF TRBJ2-7 - TRBV14 TRBD2
TGTGCCAGTAGTATAGGAGGGCGGGGAACTGAAGCTTTCTTT CASSIGGRGTEAFF TRBJ1-1 - TRBV19 -
TGTGCCAGTAGAACGACAGGGGGCAGGGCCCACAATGAGCAGTTCTTC CASRTTGGRAHNEQFF TRBJ2-1 - TRBV19 TRBD1
TGTGCCGCCTCCTCTCAGGGGGGTCCCACTGAAGCTTTCTTT CAASSQGGPTEAFF TRBJ1-1 - TRBV6-5 TRBD1
TGTGCCAGCAGCCAAGATTGGCGCCCAAACACAGATACGCAGTATTTT CASSQDWRPNTDTQYF TRBJ2-3 - TRBV3-1/TRBV3-2 -
TGTGCCAGCAGTGAAGAGGGTGGTAGCCAGCCCCAGCATTTT CASSEEGGSQPQHF TRBJ1-5 - TRBV2 -
TGCAGTGCTAGTCGCTTTAGGGGACCCTACGAGCAGTACTTC CSASRFRGPYEQYF TRBJ2-7 - TRBV20-1 -
TGTGCCAGCAGCAAAGGGGGTAAGTTACACTATGGCTACACCTTC CASSKGGKLHYGYTF TRBJ1-2 - TRBV21-1 -
TGTGCCAGCAGCCCAGGGAGGGGTTTGAACACTGAAGCTTTCTTT CASSPGRGLNTEAFF TRBJ1-1 - TRBV7-3 -
TGTGCCAGCAGTGAAGCACTAGCGGGCTCCTACGAGCAGTACTTC CASSEALAGSYEQYF TRBJ2-7 - TRBV6-1 TRBD2
TGTGCCAGCAGCCCCCGGGAGTGGACCTACAATGAGCAGTTCTTC CASSPREWTYNEQFF TRBJ2-1 - TRBV7-8 -
TGTGCCACCAGAGAAAATGAAAAACTGTTTTTT CATRENEKLFF TRBJ1-4 - TRBV15 -
TGCGCCAGCAGCCGGGAGTGGACAGAGTATAATTCACCCCTCCACTTT CASSREWTEYNSPLHF TRBJ1-6 - TRBV5-1 -
TGTGCCAGCAGCTTAGGAGGGGGGCATGCTTTCTTT CASSLGGGHAFF TRBJ1-1 - TRBV13 -
TGTGCCTGGAGTCGCGGGACGGGAAACACCATATATTTT CAWSRGTGNTIYF TRBJ1-3 - TRBV30 -
TGTGCCTCCGGGACTAGCGATGCGAACACCGGGGAGCTGTTTTTT CASGTSDANTGELFF TRBJ2-2 - TRBV7-9 TRBD2
TGTGCCAGCAGCTTAGGCTGGACTAGAATCTCCTACGAGCAGTACTTC CASSLGWTRISYEQYF TRBJ2-7 - TRBV13 TRBD2
TGTGCCAGCAGCTTTCTGCCGGGTGGCGACGAGCAGTACTTC CASSFLPGGDEQYF TRBJ2-7 - TRBV6-6 -
TGTGCCAGCAGTACCGATTACAGGGTACCTAGCGGGAGGGCTAGCACAGATACGCAGTATTTT CASSTDYRVPSGRASTDTQYF TRBJ2-3 - TRBV27 TRBD2
TGTGCCAGCAAACTAGCTGCCCAAGAGACCCAGTACTTC CASKLAAQETQYF TRBJ2-5 - TRBV28 -
TGTGCCTCGAGGGACTCTGGAAACACCATATATTTT CASRDSGNTIYF TRBJ1-3 - TRBV6-6 -
TGTGCCAGTAGAGGCAGACAGGTTCCCCATGAGCAGTTCTTC CASRGRQVPHEQFF TRBJ2-1 - TRBV19 -
TGTGCCACCAGCAGTTTGGGAGTCTCTGGAAACACCATATATTTT CATSSLGVSGNTIYF TRBJ1-3 - TRBV15 -
TGTGCCTGGGACAGTAGATCTGGAAACACCATATATTTT CAWDSRSGNTIYF TRBJ1-3 - TRBV30 -
TGTGCCAGCAGTGGGAACAAACAGGTCCCCTTTGATGAAGATACGCAGTATTTT CASSGNKQVPFDEDTQYF TRBJ2-3 - TRBV2 -
TGTGCCAGCAGCCAGTCTGGGGGATGGTTCTTC CASSQSGGWFF TRBJ2-1 - TRBV3-1/TRBV3-2 -
TGTGCCAGCAGTTCCCCCGTCAGGGGAGGAGGCTACACCTTC CASSSPVRGGGYTF TRBJ1-2 - TRBV27 -
TGTGCCAGCAGTTACGACAGGAACTCCTACGAGCAGTACTTC CASSYDRNSYEQYF TRBJ2-7 - TRBV6-5 -
TGTGCCAGCAGCGCCGGGACAGACCGAAACACCATATATTTT CASSAGTDRNTIYF TRBJ1-3 - TRBV7-6 TRBD1
TGCGCCAGCAGCTTGGGGGCAGATACGCAGTATTTT CASSLGADTQYF TRBJ2-3 - TRBV5-1 -
TGTGCCAGCTCACCCTTCGGGAACTCTGGGGCCAACGTCCTGACTTTC CASSPFGNSGANVLTF TRBJ2-6 - TRBV18 -
TGTGCCAGCAGCTTTTCTGGGAACACTGAAGCTTTCTTT CASSFSGNTEAFF TRBJ1-1 - TRBV7-3 -
TGTGCCAGCAGCGGGACGCCGGGACAGGGAGGTGAAAAACTGTTTTTT CASSGTPGQGGEKLFF TRBJ1-4 - TRBV7-2 TRBD1
TGCGCCAGCAGCTTGGACAGGGAGACCCAGTACTTC CASSLDRETQYF TRBJ2-5 - TRBV5-1 -
TGTGCCAGCAGCCAACCGGGACTAGCGGGAGGGAAACCCTACGAGCAGTACTTC CASSQPGLAGGKPYEQYF TRBJ2-7 - TRBV14 TRBD2
TGTGCCAGCAGCCTCGGGACTAGCGGGAGTCGCCAATCTTACTACGAGCAGTACTTC CASSLGTSGSRQSYYEQYF TRBJ2-7 - TRBV6-2/TRBV6-3 TRBD2
TGTGCCAGCAGTTCCGGGGGGACAGGGAACGAGCAGTACTTC CASSSGGTGNEQYF TRBJ2-7 - TRBV27 TRBD1
TGTGCCAGCAGTCTGACTAGCGGGATGGGCTACAATGAGCAGTTCTTC CASSLTSGMGYNEQFF TRBJ2-1 - TRBV28 TRBD2
TGTGCCAGCAACCGATACAGGGGGATCGGGAACACTGAAGCTTTCTTT CASNRYRGIGNTEAFF TRBJ1-1 - TRBV28 TRBD1
TGTGCCAGCAGCTCGGGGACAGGGCCGTATAATTCACCCCTCCACTTT CASSSGTGPYNSPLHF TRBJ1-6 - TRBV7-8 TRBD1
TGTGCCAGCAGTCCTCTAGCGGGAGGGACCTACAATGAGCAGTTCTTC CASSPLAGGTYNEQFF TRBJ2-1 once TRBV3-1/TRBV3-2 TRBD2
TGTGCCAGCAGCTTGGTTGGGACACCGAACACTGAAGCTTTCTTT CASSLVGTPNTEAFF TRBJ1-1 - TRBV5-6 -
TGTGCCAGCAGCCTTAGCGGGGGTACGCAGTATTTT CASSLSGGTQYF TRBJ2-3 - TRBV3-1/TRBV3-2 TRBD2
TGTGCCAGCAGTTTATCAGGCGGCTACGAGCAGTACTTC CASSLSGGYEQYF TRBJ2-7 few TRBV28 -
TGCAGCGTCGCCGAGGGCCAAAGGGATACGCAGTATTTT CSVAEGQRDTQYF TRBJ2-3 - TRBV29-1 -
TGCGCCAGCAGCTTCGACCTTAGCTCCTACAATGAGCAGTTCTTC CASSFDLSSYNEQFF TRBJ2-1 - TRBV5-1 -